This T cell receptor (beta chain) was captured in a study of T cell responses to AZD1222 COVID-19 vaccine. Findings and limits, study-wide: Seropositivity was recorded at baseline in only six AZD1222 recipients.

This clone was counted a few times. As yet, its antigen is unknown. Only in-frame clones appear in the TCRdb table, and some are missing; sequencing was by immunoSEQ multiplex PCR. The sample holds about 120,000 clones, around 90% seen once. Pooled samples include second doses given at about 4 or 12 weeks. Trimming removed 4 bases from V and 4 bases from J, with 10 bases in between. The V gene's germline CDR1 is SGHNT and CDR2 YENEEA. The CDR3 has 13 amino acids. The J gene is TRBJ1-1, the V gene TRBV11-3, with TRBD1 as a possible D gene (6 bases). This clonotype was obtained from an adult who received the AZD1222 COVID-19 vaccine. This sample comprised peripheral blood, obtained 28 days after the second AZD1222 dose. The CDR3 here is CASSSKGGTEAFF. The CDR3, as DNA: TGTGCCAGCAGCTCAAAGGGGGGCACTGAAGCTTTCTTT.